A selection of T cell receptor beta chains follows, all from one sample in a study of shared clonotypes between healthy human individuals. The table came from immunoSEQ multiplex PCR; TCRdb's copy has only in-frame clones and leaves some out. The sample consists of 400,000 to 500,000 clones, 70% to 80% of them appearing once. Sequencing was carried out using PBMCs. These receptors came from a woman aged 40 to 55 in good health. Some clones in this sample may be carry-over from other donors' samples. Both conserved end residues are part of each CDR3. The order of the fields is CDR3 protein, V gene, J gene.

CASSLATEPPYF,TRBV11-2,TRBJ2-4
CASSPLLGGRLYGYTF,TRBV4-2,TRBJ1-2
CASSLEREADSTDTQYF,TRBV5-1,TRBJ2-3
CASSQDGAGDTGELFF,TRBV4-3,TRBJ2-2
CSPRMNTEAFF,TRBV20-1,TRBJ1-1
CAISESDPGRGQETQYF,TRBV10-3,TRBJ2-5
CASSQEGTGGADTQYF,TRBV4-3,TRBJ2-3
CSVEDPRQGGEKLFF,TRBV29-1,TRBJ1-4
CASSAPGQASYEQYF,TRBV7-2,TRBJ2-7
CAIRPGRGNAGELFF,TRBV10-3,TRBJ2-2
CASSLGGGTGTEQFF,TRBV7-6,TRBJ2-1
CASSYRQENGYTF,TRBV7-9,TRBJ1-2
CASSLIGGRETQYF,TRBV27,TRBJ2-5
CASSSGSSNEQFF,TRBV7-2,TRBJ2-1
CASSPRQATYEQYF,TRBV7-2,TRBJ2-7
CASRDRYTGELFF,TRBV11-3,TRBJ2-2
CASSPRQGATNEKLFF,TRBV18,TRBJ1-4
CSVEDRKNTEAFF,TRBV29-1,TRBJ1-1
CASSLSPGQGVAEAFF,TRBV7-3,TRBJ1-1
CASAERSYNEQFF,TRBV7-3,TRBJ2-1
CASSPSGGLGAFGDTEAFF,TRBV4-3,TRBJ1-1
CASSESPGQGQKLFF,TRBV7-7,TRBJ1-4
CASSTGTLTYEQYF,TRBV10-1,TRBJ2-7
CASSLGWSFSYEQYF,TRBV7-9,TRBJ2-7
CASSPNAAGGLGTQYF,TRBV7-3,TRBJ2-5
CASSPMLAKNIQYF,TRBV11-2,TRBJ2-4
CASASGPQEQYF,TRBV2,TRBJ2-7
CASSPGQGRENTEAFF,TRBV7-9,TRBJ1-1
CASAAPRTSGTDTQYF,TRBV27,TRBJ2-3
CASSFFVGKNIQYF,TRBV7-2,TRBJ2-4
CASRSPPKTSGIYNEQFF,TRBV12-2,TRBJ2-1
CASSPGTVQVTGELFF,TRBV18,TRBJ2-2
CASSRQGSTDTQYF,TRBV5-6,TRBJ2-3
CSVVTLRFGGNSYNEQFF,TRBV29-1,TRBJ2-1